This T cell receptor (beta chain) was sequenced for a study of a mutant IDH1 vaccine in newly diagnosed glioma. Sequencing used immunoSEQ multiplex PCR; TCRdb keeps in-frame clones, though not all of them. The table records tens of thousands of clones, roughly 89% of them present only once. V trimming: 7 bases; J trimming: 1 base; junction bases outside the gene matches: 8. The CDR3 runs to 15 residues. The germline V gene has CDR1 MDHEN and CDR2 SYDVKM. Findings and limits, study-wide: It seemed that pseudoprogression was not linked to changes in the top peripheral T cell clonotypes.

As concerns this clone: What it binds is not known.

Documented time point: week 47, end of study. Topical imiquimod accompanied each vaccine dose, which consisted of 300 ug of mutant IDH1 20-mer peptide. This TCR derives from a woman between 50 and 59 years old with glioma. Material: PBMCs, obtained from a glioma patient whose treatment included an IDH1 peptide vaccine. The rearrangement links TRBV28 to TRBJ2-7; TRBD1 agrees at 9 bases. CDR3 protein: CASMGDRAGSYEQYF. The CDR3 DNA reads TGTGCCAGCATGGGGGACAGGGCCGGATCCTACGAGCAGTACTTC.